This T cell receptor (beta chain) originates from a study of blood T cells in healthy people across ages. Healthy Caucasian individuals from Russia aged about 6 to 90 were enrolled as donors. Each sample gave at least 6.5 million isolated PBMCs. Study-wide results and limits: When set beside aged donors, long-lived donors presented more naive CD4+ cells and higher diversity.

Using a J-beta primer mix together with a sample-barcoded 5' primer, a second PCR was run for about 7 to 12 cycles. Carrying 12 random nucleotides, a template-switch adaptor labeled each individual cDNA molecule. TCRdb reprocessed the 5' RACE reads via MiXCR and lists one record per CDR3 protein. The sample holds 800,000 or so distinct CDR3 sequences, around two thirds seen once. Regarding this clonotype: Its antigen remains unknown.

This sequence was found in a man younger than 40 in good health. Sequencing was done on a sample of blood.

Here the CDR3 DNA reads TGTGCCATCAGTGGCACAGGGGCCTACGAGCAGTACTTC. It codes for CAISGTGAYEQYF. This chain connects TRBV10-3 to TRBJ2-4, with 7 bases fitting TRBD1. The closer fit of TRBJ2-7 to the DNA end suggests the J call may be wrong. Germline CDR1 is ENHRY and CDR2 is SYGVKD. This CDR3 region has 13 residues.